This entry concerns a single T cell receptor beta chain. What it binds is not known. MiXCR, applied by TCRdb to the reads, yields one record per CDR3 protein. This repertoire shows about half a million distinct CDR3 sequences, roughly 43% found once; its top ten account for roughly two fifths. The data were obtained in a study of T cell repertoires in cytomegalovirus infection. V lost 6 bases and J lost 10; bases outside the gene matches: 14. This CDR3 spans 15 amino acids. The TCR comes from a human donor in good health (CMV status not recorded). Some clones in this sample may be carry-over from other donors' samples. The genes are TRBV12-3 or TRBV12-4 and TRBJ2-3; 9 nucleotides line up with TRBD1. Material: cultured PBMCs, obtained from culture after CMV antigen stimulation. The CDR3 DNA sequence: TGTGCCAGCAGCTTACAGGGGGCGCAGAGGGAGTCGCAGTATTTT. It is translated as CASSLQGAQRESQYF.